The present T cell receptor (beta chain) was sequenced within a study of T cells in Graves' hyperthyroidism and ophthalmopathy. It was RNA transcripts that yielded the amplified TCR beta CDR3 regions. With the HTBI primer set, the TCR CDR3 went through a first round of RT-PCR. TCRdb itself ran the multiplex PCR reads through MiXCR, one entry per CDR3 protein. Of roughly 840,000 distinct CDR3 sequences in the sample, over 35% are singletons; the top ten hold 7.5% to 9.5%. Patients aged 18 to 65 had newly diagnosed hyperthyroidism of under 2 months' duration. Patients showing uncontrolled infection, other autoimmune disease, pregnancy or lactation were ineligible. Thyroid ultrasound, orbital computed tomography, clinical symptoms, and serum thyroxine and TRAb underpinned diagnoses. Each 10 ml fresh peripheral blood draw supplied the PBMCs. The sequence came from a man younger than 30 with Graves' hyperthyroidism. Sequencing input: blood.

The CDR3 region is CASRVFGGGAEAFF. The CDR3 coding sequence is TGTGCCAGCAGGGTATTCGGGGGGGGCGCTGAAGCTTTCTTT. The chain employs TRBV5-6 and TRBJ1-1, with D possibly TRBD1 on 6 matching bases. The V end lost 5 bases, the J end lost 6 bases, and 17 bases lay between the germline ends. Germline CDR1 SGHDT, CDR2 YYEEEE. The CDR3 consists of 14 residues.